Below are 18 T cell receptor beta chains sequenced from a single sample in a study of T cells in Graves' hyperthyroidism and ophthalmopathy. RNA transcripts gave rise to amplified TCR beta CDR3 regions. A set of HTBI primers served as the primers for a first-round RT-PCR of the TCR CDR3. TCRdb used MiXCR to reprocess the multiplex PCR reads, holding one entry per CDR3 protein. The data contain around 700,000 distinct CDR3 sequences, under 20% of them singletons. Sequencing used blood. Receptors originate from a woman aged 50 to 65 with Graves' hyperthyroidism that later progressed to Graves' ophthalmopathy.

This clonotype was observed many times. V and J are TRBV30 and TRBJ2-5, with D tentatively TRBD2 (6 bases). This CDR3 is built from 13 residues. The V and J ends lost 8 bases and 0 bases respectively, with 13 bases between them. Looked up from germline, CDR1 is GTSNPN and CDR2 is SVGIG (reference sequence). The CDR3 is CASRDLYQETQYF. DNA of the CDR3: TGTGCCAGCCGGGACTTGTACCAAGAGACCCAGTACTTC.

There are many counts of this clonotype. This chain joins TRBV11-2 and TRBJ2-5; 9 bases agree with TRBD2. Germline CDR1 reads SGHAT; CDR2 reads FQNNGV. This CDR3 is built from 17 residues. V dropped 1 base and J dropped 0; count of bases not matched to a gene: 6. CDR3 amino acids: CASSLVLAGAYQETQYF. For the CDR3, the DNA is TGTGCCAGCAGCTTAGTTTTAGCGGGGGCATACCAAGAGACCCAGTACTTC.

The sample holds many counts of this clonotype. The DNA for the CDR3 is TGTGCCAGCAGCCAAGCTTGGCAGGGGAGGTCCAATGAGCAGTTCTTC. Its translation is CASSQAWQGRSNEQFF. This rearrangement joins TRBV3-1 to TRBJ2-1; tentatively, D is TRBD1 or TRBD2 (6 bases each). CDR1 and CDR2 (germline): LGHDT, YNNKEL (reference sequence). The CDR3 loop spans 16 amino acids. The ends were cut back, 1 base at V and 6 bases at J, with 16 bases in the middle.

In the case of this clonotype: This clone may be a read error of a much larger clone one base away. CDR3 in DNA: TGTGCCAGCAGTGAAGTGGGGGCGGGGGTAGTCTTGAATTCACCCCTCCACTTT. This gives the protein CASSEVGAGVVLNSPLHF. This chain joins TRBV2 and TRBJ1-6; weak D call: TRBD1 (6 bases). Trimming left V 1 base short and J 7 bases short, with 20 bases between. CDR1 and CDR2 from the germline V gene are SNHLY and FYNNEI. The CDR3 covers 18 residues.

This clonotype appeared a few times. J is TRBJ2-7 and V is TRBV18; D is perhaps TRBD2 (5 bases). In germline, CDR1 is KGHSH, CDR2 LQKENI. CDR3 length equals 14 residues. Trimming removed 6 bases at V and 6 bases at J, with 18 bases between. The CDR3 region has the DNA TGTGCCAGCTCCCTAACTTCGCGGGCCTCCGAGCAGTACTTC. This sequence encodes CASSLTSRASEQYF.

To note about this clonotype: This could be a read error, since a much larger clone is one nucleotide away. The CDR3 nucleotides are TGTGCCGGCAGCTTAAGAGGGCGGGCTTCTGGAAACACCATATATTTT. It yields the protein CAGSLRGRASGNTIYF. The gene calls are TRBV11-2 and TRBJ1-3; no clear D gene. Germline lookup yields CDR1 SGHAT and CDR2 FQNNGV. The CDR3 covers 16 residues.

A few counts support this clonotype. V gene TRBV3-1 combines with J gene TRBJ2-3; D unclear. CDR3 length equals 12 residues. Trimming stripped 5 bases from V and 7 bases from J, with 10 bases between. CDR1 and CDR2 from the germline V gene are LGHDT and YNNKEL (reference sequence). This chain's CDR3 is CASSSHPNTQYF. CDR3 coding DNA: TGTGCCAGCAGCTCCCACCCCAATACGCAGTATTTT.

This clonotype was seen many times. The V call is TRBV20-1, the J call TRBJ2-3, with D unclear. CDR3 length: 13 amino acids. Deletions cut 6 bases from V and 8 bases from J, with 18 bases between. Germline-derived CDR1 and CDR2 are DFQATT and SNEGSKA (reference sequence). The CDR3 DNA is TGCAGTGCCATTCTCCTTGATGGAGCTACGCAGTATTTT. Translated: CSAILLDGATQYF.

This CDR3 is CASSTPYALEQYF. CDR3 in DNA: TGTGCCAGCAGCACGCCCTACGCCCTCGAGCAGTACTTC. The rearrangement joins TRBV7-2 to TRBJ2-7; D is unresolved. The CDR3 is 13 amino acids. The germline gives CDR1 SGHTA, CDR2 FQGNSA. V lost 5 bases and J 6 bases, leaving 14 bases between the germline ends.

This clonotype was counted many times. V gene TRBV20-1 combines with J gene TRBJ2-5, with 12 bases that match TRBD2. The V segment lost 5 bases and the J segment 4 bases; nucleotides outside the gene matches: 11. This CDR3 has 16 amino acids. CDR1 and CDR2 (germline): DFQATT, SNEGSKA (reference sequence). The CDR3 region is CSAPTPTSGGTETQYF. CDR3 in DNA: TGCAGTGCTCCAACCCCGACTAGCGGGGGAACAGAGACCCAGTACTTC.

This clonotype came up a few times. V is TRBV10-1 and J is TRBJ2-5, with D possibly TRBD2 on 6 matching bases. V was shortened by 4 bases and J by 6 bases, with 15 bases between the two germline ends. Germline CDR1 reads WNHNN; CDR2 reads SYGVQD (reference sequence). This CDR3 is 14 amino acids long. Here the CDR3 DNA reads TGCGCCAGCAGTGTGTCGGGGGATGTTAAGACCCAGTACTTC. Protein sequence: CASSVSGDVKTQYF.

The chain uses TRBV6-1 and TRBJ1-6; TRBD1 agrees at 7 bases. The V gene end was trimmed by 6 bases and the J gene end by 7 bases; junction bases not matched to a gene: 9. CDR3 size: 15 residues. Germline V lookup: CDR1 MNHNS, CDR2 SASEGT. The CDR3 DNA follows: TGTGCCAGCAGGGGGGGGAACAGGGGAAATTCACCCCTCCACTTT. Encoded protein: CASRGGNRGNSPLHF.

This clonotype was seen a few times. The chain uses TRBV4-1 and TRBJ1-2, with 7 bases fitting TRBD1. CDR1 is MGHRA and CDR2 is YSYEKL in the germline V gene. The CDR3 covers 13 residues. Unmatched junction bases numbered 7, after V lost 5 bases and J lost 7 bases. CDR3 bases: TGCGCCAGCAGCACACAGGGGAGGGCTGGCTACACCTTC. It translates to CASSTQGRAGYTF.

The chain couples TRBV5-4 to TRBJ1-1; 7 bases align to TRBD1. V shed 2 bases, J shed 0 bases, and the junction held 10 bases outside the gene matches. The CDR3 has 17 residues. Germline loops: CDR1 SGHNT, CDR2 YYREEE (reference sequence). The CDR3 sequence: CASSLKYRGVMNTEAFF. Here the CDR3 DNA reads TGTGCCAGCAGCTTAAAATACAGGGGCGTTATGAACACTGAAGCTTTCTTT.

The rearrangement joins TRBV29-1 to TRBJ2-2, with unresolved D. V lost 5 bases, J lost 1 base, and 8 bases lay in between. Germline lookup yields CDR1 SQVTM and CDR2 ANQGSEA. This CDR3 spans 13 amino acids. CDR3 protein: CSVFGLNTGELFF. The CDR3 DNA follows: TGCAGCGTTTTTGGGTTGAACACCGGGGAGCTGTTTTTT.

This clonotype occurred a few times. The chain couples TRBV29-1 to TRBJ1-1; possibly TRBD1 for D (6 bases). Trimming pared 1 base from V and 1 base from J, leaving 10 bases between. Germline CDR1 reads SQVTM; CDR2 reads ANQGSEA. The CDR3 is 14 residues long. The CDR3 reads CSVEGGGGNTEAFF. The CDR3 nucleotides read TGCAGCGTTGAAGGAGGGGGGGGGAACACTGAAGCTTTCTTT. The whole variable domain, remainder taken from reference TRBV29-1 and TRBJ1-1, is SAVISQKPSRDICQRGTSLTIQCQVDSQVTMMFWYRQQPGQSLTLIATANQGSEATYESGFVIDKFPISRPNLTFSTLTVSNMSPEDSSIYLCSVEGGGGNTEAFFGQGTRLTVV.

This clonotype was picked up one time. This chain links TRBV7-6 with TRBJ2-1, with a weak D call TRBD2 (5 bases). CDR1 SGHVS and CDR2 FNYEAQ come from the germline V gene. Trimming removed 1 base at V and 9 bases at J, with 13 bases between. This CDR3 comprises 14 residues. As DNA, the CDR3 is TGTGCCAGCAGCTTAGAGGAGGTCGATGGTGAGCAGTTCTTC. Encoded protein: CASSLEEVDGEQFF.

This clonotype was seen at least ten times. CDR3 bases: TGTGCCAGCAGCACAGGGAGTCCAGAGACCCAGTACTTC. The encoded protein is CASSTGSPETQYF. The chain carries TRBV12-3 or TRBV12-4 and TRBJ2-5, with D possibly matching TRBD1 (6 bases). Between the trimmed V and J ends, which lost 6 bases and 4 bases, there was a span of 12 bases. The length of the CDR3 is 13 residues.